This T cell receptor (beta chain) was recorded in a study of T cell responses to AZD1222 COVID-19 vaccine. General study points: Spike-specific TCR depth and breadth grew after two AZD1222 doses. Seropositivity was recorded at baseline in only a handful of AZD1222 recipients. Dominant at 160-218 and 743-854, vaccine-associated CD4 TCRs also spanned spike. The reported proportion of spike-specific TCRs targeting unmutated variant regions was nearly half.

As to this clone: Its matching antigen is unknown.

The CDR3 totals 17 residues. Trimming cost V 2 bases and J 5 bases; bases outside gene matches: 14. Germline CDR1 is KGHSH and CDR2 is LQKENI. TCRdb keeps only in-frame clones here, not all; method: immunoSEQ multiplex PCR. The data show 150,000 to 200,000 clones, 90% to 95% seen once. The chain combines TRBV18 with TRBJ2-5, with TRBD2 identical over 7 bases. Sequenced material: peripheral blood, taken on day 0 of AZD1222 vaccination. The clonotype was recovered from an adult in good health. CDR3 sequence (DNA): TGTGCCAGCTCACCAACCAAAGGGTTGCGGGGGACGGAGACCCAGTACTTC. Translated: CASSPTKGLRGTETQYF.